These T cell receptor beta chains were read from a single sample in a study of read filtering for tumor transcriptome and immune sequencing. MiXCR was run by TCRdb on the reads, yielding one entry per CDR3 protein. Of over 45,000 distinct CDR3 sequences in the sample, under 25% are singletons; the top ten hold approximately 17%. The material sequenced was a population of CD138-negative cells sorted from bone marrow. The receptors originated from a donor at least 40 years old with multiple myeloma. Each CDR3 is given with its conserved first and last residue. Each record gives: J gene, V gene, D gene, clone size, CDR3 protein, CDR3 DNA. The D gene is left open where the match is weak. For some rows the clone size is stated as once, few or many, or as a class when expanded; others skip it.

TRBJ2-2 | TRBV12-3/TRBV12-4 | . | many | CASSLKGRTGELFF | TGTGCCAGCAGTCTGAAGGGGCGCACCGGGGAGCTGTTTTTT
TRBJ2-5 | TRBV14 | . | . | CASSHQKETQYF | TGTGCCAGCAGCCATCAGAAAGAGACCCAGTACTTC
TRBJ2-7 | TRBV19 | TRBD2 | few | CASSITSGTYEQYF | TGTGCCAGTAGTATAACTAGCGGGACCTACGAGCAGTACTTC
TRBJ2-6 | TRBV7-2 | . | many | CASSFKPSSGANVLTF | TGTGCCAGCAGCTTTAAGCCTAGCTCTGGGGCCAACGTCCTGACTTTC
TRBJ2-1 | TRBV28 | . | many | CASSFPGESYNEQFF | TGTGCCAGCAGTTTTCCAGGAGAATCCTACAATGAGCAGTTCTTC
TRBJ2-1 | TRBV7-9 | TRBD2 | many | CASSSHPGTSVDNEQFF | TGTGCCAGCAGCTCCCACCCTGGGACTAGCGTGGACAATGAGCAGTTCTTC
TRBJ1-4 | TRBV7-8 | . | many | CASSPLRVARGEKLFF | TGTGCCAGCAGCCCCCTTCGGGTGGCTCGTGGTGAAAAACTGTTTTTT
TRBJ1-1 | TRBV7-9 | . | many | CASSPQGMATEAFF | TGTGCCAGCAGCCCACAGGGAATGGCCACTGAAGCTTTCTTT
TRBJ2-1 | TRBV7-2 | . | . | CASSPRAGNEQFF | TGTGCCAGCAGCCCGCGGGCGGGCAATGAGCAGTTCTTC
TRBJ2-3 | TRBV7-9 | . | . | CASRRLSDTQYF | TGTGCCAGCAGAAGATTGTCCGATACGCAGTATTTT
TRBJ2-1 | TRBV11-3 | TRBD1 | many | CASSRDSSYNEQFF | TGTGCCAGCAGCAGGGACAGCTCCTACAATGAGCAGTTCTTC
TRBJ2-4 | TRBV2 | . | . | CASSRRQGAKNIQYF | TGTGCCAGCAGTCGAAGGCAGGGAGCCAAAAACATTCAGTACTTC
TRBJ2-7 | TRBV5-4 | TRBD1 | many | CATQQGNSYEQYF | TGTGCCACCCAACAGGGGAACTCCTACGAGCAGTACTTC
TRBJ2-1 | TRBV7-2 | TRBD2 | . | CASSWTSGAYNEQFF | TGTGCCAGCAGCTGGACTAGCGGAGCCTACAATGAGCAGTTCTTC
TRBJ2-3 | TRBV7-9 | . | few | CASSFQRGTDTQYF | TGTGCCAGCAGCTTTCAGCGGGGCACAGATACGCAGTATTTT
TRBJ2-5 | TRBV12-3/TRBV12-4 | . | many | CASSFTDQETQYF | TGTGCCAGCAGTTTCACGGACCAAGAGACCCAGTACTTC
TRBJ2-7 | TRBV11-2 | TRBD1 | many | CASSSGTAYEQYF | TGTGCCAGCAGCTCCGGGACAGCCTACGAGCAGTACTTC
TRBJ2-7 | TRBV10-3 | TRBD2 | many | CAHAGTSGSYEQYF | TGTGCCCACGCCGGGACTAGCGGATCCTACGAGCAGTACTTC
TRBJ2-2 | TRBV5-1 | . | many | CASSLLGGITNTGELFF | TGCGCCAGCAGCTTATTGGGCGGAATTACGAACACCGGGGAGCTGTTTTTT
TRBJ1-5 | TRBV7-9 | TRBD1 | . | CASTTGGEPQHF | TGTGCCAGCACGACAGGGGGAGAGCCCCAGCATTTT
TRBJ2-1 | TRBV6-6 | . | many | CASWGLTSDEQFF | TGTGCCAGTTGGGGGCTTACCAGCGATGAGCAGTTCTTC
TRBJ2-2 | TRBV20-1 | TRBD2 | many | CSARSSGRNTGELFF | TGCAGTGCCCGTTCTAGCGGGAGGAACACCGGGGAGCTGTTTTTT
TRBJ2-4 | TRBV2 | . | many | CASHAGEANIQYF | TGTGCCAGCCACGCCGGGGAGGCAAACATTCAGTACTTC
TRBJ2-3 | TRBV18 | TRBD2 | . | CASSPGTSGTTDTQYF | TGTGCCAGCTCACCTGGGACTAGCGGGACCACAGATACGCAGTATTTT
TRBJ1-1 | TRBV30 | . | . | CAWDRSKHTEAFF | TGTGCCTGGGACAGGTCTAAGCACACTGAAGCTTTCTTT
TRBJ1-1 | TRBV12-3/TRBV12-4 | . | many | CASSKEQGATEAFF | TGTGCCAGCAGTAAAGAACAGGGAGCCACTGAAGCTTTCTTT
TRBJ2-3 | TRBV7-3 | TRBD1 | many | CASSLDRRNTQYF | TGTGCCAGCAGCTTGGACAGGCGAAATACGCAGTATTTT
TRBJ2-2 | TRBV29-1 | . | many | CSVYWADTGELFF | TGCAGTGTCTACTGGGCGGACACCGGGGAGCTGTTTTTT
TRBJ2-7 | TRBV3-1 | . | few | CASSQDGDEQYF | TGTGCCAGCAGCCAAGACGGAGACGAGCAGTACTTC
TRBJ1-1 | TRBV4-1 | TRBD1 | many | CASSREQGRNTEAFF | TGCGCCAGCAGCCGAGAACAGGGGAGAAACACTGAAGCTTTCTTT
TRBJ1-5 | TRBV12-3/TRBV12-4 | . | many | CASSWGRDQPQHF | TGTGCCAGCAGTTGGGGCAGGGATCAGCCCCAGCATTTT
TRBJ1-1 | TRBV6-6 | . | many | CASSSYRDNREAFF | TGTGCCAGCAGTTCCTACCGGGACAACAGAGAAGCTTTCTTT
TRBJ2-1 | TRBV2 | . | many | CASTKDYQNEQFF | TGTGCCAGCACCAAGGACTACCAAAATGAGCAGTTCTTC
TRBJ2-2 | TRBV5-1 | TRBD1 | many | CASSGDRVTTGELFF | TGCGCCAGCAGCGGTGACAGGGTGACCACCGGGGAGCTGTTTTTT
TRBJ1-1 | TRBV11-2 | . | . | CASSFRVMNTEAFF | TGTGCCAGCAGCTTCAGGGTAATGAACACTGAAGCTTTCTTT
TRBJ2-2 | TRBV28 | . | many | CASSLLPGANTGELFF | TGTGCCAGCAGTTTATTGCCGGGGGCGAACACCGGGGAGCTGTTTTTT
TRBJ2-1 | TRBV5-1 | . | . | CASSLHGQGNNEQFF | TGCGCCAGCAGCTTACATGGCCAGGGTAACAATGAGCAGTTCTTC
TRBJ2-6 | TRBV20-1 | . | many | CSAPFLSGANVLTF | TGCAGTGCCCCATTTCTCTCTGGGGCCAACGTCCTGACTTTC
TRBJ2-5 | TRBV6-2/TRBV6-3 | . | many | CASTLIGVGGLTQYF | TGTGCCAGCACCCTAATCGGCGTCGGGGGACTGACCCAGTACTTC
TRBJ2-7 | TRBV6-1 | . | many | CASRSGVLNSYEQYF | TGTGCCAGTAGATCGGGGGTGTTAAACTCCTACGAGCAGTACTTC
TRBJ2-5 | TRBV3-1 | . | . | CASSQENSRQETQYF | TGTGCCAGCAGCCAAGAAAACTCCCGGCAAGAGACCCAGTACTTC
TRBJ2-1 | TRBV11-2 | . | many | CASSNPGRFNEQFF | TGTGCCAGCAGCAACCCAGGGCGCTTCAATGAGCAGTTCTTC
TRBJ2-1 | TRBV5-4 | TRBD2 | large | CASSQAGGYNEQFF | TGCGCCAGCAGCCAAGCGGGAGGGTACAATGAGCAGTTCTTC
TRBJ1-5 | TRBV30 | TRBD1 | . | CAWSFGDRGVDQPQHF | TGTGCCTGGTCCTTTGGGGACAGGGGGGTAGATCAGCCCCAGCATTTT
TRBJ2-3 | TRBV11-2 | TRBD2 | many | CASTTSAIADTQYF | TGTGCCAGCACGACTAGCGCAATCGCAGATACGCAGTATTTT
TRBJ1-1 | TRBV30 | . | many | CAWRPGQTEAFF | TGTGCCTGGAGGCCAGGGCAAACTGAAGCTTTCTTT
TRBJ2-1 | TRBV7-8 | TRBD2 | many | CASSLLGLAGDNEQFF | TGTGCCAGCAGCTTATTAGGACTAGCGGGAGACAATGAGCAGTTCTTC
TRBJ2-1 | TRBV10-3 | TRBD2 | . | CAISDNNGGGSYNEQFF | TGTGCCATCAGTGATAATAATGGCGGGGGTTCCTACAATGAGCAGTTCTTC
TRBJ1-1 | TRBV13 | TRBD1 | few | CASSCRDRDTEAFF | TGTGCCAGCAGCTGCCGGGACAGGGACACTGAAGCTTTCTTT
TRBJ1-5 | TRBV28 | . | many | CASSLRGLQFNQPQHF | TGTGCCAGCAGTTTAAGAGGATTGCAGTTCAATCAGCCCCAGCATTTT
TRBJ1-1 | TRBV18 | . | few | CASSPDIYTEAFF | TGTGCCAGCTCACCGGACATTTACACTGAAGCTTTCTTT
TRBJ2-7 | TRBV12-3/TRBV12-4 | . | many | CASSFEGGSYEQYF | TGTGCCAGCAGTTTCGAGGGGGGCTCCTACGAGCAGTACTTC
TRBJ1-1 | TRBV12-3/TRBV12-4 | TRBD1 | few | CASTEQGNTEAFF | TGTGCCAGCACCGAACAGGGGAATACTGAAGCTTTCTTT
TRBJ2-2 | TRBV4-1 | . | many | CASSQEGLPTGELFF | TGCGCCAGCAGCCAAGAAGGACTCCCCACCGGGGAGCTGTTTTTT
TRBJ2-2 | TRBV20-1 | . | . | CSARDFGRINTGELFF | TGCAGTGCTAGAGATTTCGGACGGATAAACACCGGGGAGCTGTTTTTT
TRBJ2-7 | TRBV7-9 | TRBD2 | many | CASSLGTSGSYEQYF | TGTGCCAGCAGCTTAGGGACTAGCGGGAGCTACGAGCAGTACTTC
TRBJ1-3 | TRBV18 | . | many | CASSLQEGSGNTIYF | TGTGCCAGCTCGTTACAGGAGGGCTCTGGAAACACCATATATTTT
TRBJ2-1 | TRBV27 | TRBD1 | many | CASSRDRGNEQFF | TGTGCCAGCAGTCGGGACAGGGGGAATGAGCAGTTCTTC
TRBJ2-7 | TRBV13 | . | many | CASSFVLSGAQKEQYF | TGTGCCAGCAGCTTCGTGTTATCAGGAGCGCAGAAAGAGCAGTACTTC